Listed below are T cell receptor beta chains from one sample, sequenced in a study of PD-1 blockade in classical Hodgkin lymphoma. Profiling relied on immunoSEQ multiplex PCR, and the TCRdb table lists in-frame clones only, not all of them. This sample carries some 19,000 clones, 70% to 80% of them seen once, and the ten largest clones take roughly 40%. The sequences come from peripheral blood mononuclear cells (PBMCs), collected before the second cycle of nivolumab. These receptors were taken from a human donor with classical Hodgkin lymphoma. CDR3s leave out the opening cysteine and the closing phenylalanine or tryptophan.

V	CDR3
TRBV6-1	ASRGEELF
TRBV23-1	ASSQWSGHNEQF
TRBV7-2	ASSLVGGGGNEQF
TRBV7-2	ASSLVQGQTEAF
TRBV6-1	ASSDNPNQPQH
TRBV19	ASRGLDAPVYGYT
TRBV11-2	ASSFSDSGNTIY
TRBV7-9	ASSSGQGAKYGYT
TRBV7-9	ASSFGQSNQPQH
TRBV27	ASSLSRVAGPYEQY
TRBV30	AWNPQGNQPQH
TRBV11-3	ASSRQASSYEQY
TRBV6-5	ASSERYREGYT
TRBV27	ASSLSRDSHHEQF
TRBV13	ASSLTSGAPVNEQF
TRBV19	ASSIVQGEQPQH
TRBV2	ASSNFYYLLAGEPGEQF
TRBV6-4	ATPGHRADNSPLH
TRBV19	ASTTGQGSNIQY
TRBV30	AWSAGNTEAF
TRBV19	ASSIGAGATQY
TRBV5-6	ASSFSSGANVLT
TRBV19	ASSPRGPRETQY
TRBV6-5	ASSGTPAAPQH
TRBV5-3	ARSFEQF
TRBV28	ASSLISTGGGQPQH
TRBV5-1	ASSLGGTTDTQY
TRBV2	ASRQGHPIGRNTEAF
TRBV6-1	ASSEESPGYNEKLF
TRBV11-3	ASSSTGGENIQY
TRBV4-3	ASRLAAVNTEAF
TRBV11-2	ASSLGLGLATDTQY
TRBV7-9	ASSLAGLSYNEQF
TRBV23-1	ASSQSRQGCFSGRPAPLH
TRBV6-6	ASGQPQH
TRBV27	ASSPRAGYGYT
TRBV6-1	ASSAWGPPSSYNEQF
TRBV2	ASSERLTASLNYGYT
TRBV6-5	ATLAGGETQY
TRBV7-9	ASSPQESSYNSPLH
TRBV4-3	ASSQTRIDGQGDTQY
TRBV19	ASSILRLAGSTDTQY
TRBV6-5	ASSYRQSSYNEQF
TRBV9	ASSVGGGGEKLF
TRBV11-3	ASSLGGVENTEAF
TRBV19	ASSTQSGSSEQY
TRBV5-1	ASSLVGGAWDEQF
TRBV6-5	ASSYSLAGGLETQY
TRBV7-7	ASSPSGGGTGELF
TRBV6-5	ASSYQGLWSIETQY
TRBV5-4	ASSPGGLAGAYQTQY
TRBV7-9	ASSPTEITDTQY
TRBV11-1	ASRSSPDRFYEQY
TRBV15	ATSRDRLGGAGQGIDTQY
TRBV19	ASSIAESYEQY